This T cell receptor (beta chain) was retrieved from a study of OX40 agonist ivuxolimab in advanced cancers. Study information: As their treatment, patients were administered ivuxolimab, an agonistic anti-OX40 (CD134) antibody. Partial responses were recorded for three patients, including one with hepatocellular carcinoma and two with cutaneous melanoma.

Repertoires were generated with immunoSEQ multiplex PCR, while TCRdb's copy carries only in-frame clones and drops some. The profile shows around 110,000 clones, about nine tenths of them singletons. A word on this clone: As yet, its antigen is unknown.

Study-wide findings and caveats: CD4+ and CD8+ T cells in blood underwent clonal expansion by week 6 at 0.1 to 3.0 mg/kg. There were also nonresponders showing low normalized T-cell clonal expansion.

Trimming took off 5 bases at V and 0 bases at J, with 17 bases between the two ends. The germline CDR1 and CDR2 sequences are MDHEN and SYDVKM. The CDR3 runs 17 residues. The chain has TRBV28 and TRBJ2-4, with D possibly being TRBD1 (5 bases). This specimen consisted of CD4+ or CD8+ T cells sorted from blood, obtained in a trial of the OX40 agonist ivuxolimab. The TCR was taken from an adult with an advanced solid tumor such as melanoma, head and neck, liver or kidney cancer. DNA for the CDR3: TGTGCCAGCAGTCCGACCCCAACGACAGTAGCCAAAAACATTCAGTACTTC. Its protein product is CASSPTPTTVAKNIQYF.